There are a few counts of the clone carrying this T cell receptor beta chain. The entry originates in a study of T cells in Graves' hyperthyroidism and ophthalmopathy. Trimming took off 5 bases at V and 1 base at J, with 14 bases between the two ends. The CDR3 spans 15 residues. CDR1 is DFQATT, CDR2 SNEGSKA, per germline (reference sequence). RNA transcripts were the template for amplifying TCR beta CDR3 regions. HTBI primers drove first-round RT-PCR of the TCR CDR3. TCRdb recomputed calls from the multiplex PCR reads with MiXCR, one row per CDR3 protein. The data hold about 400,000 distinct CDR3 sequences, with just under 15% observed a single time.

The chain carries TRBV20-1 and TRBJ2-2; D possibly corresponds to TRBD1 (6 bases). This clonotype was obtained from a woman aged 30 to 39 with Graves' hyperthyroidism. The sequenced material came from blood. The CDR3 DNA follows: TGCAGTGCTTACGGGAAACAGGGGAACACCGGGGAGCTGTTTTTT. Translated: CSAYGKQGNTGELFF.